The rows below give T cell receptor beta chains drawn from one sample of a study of cytomegalovirus exposure and HLA in healthy donors. Sequencing used immunoSEQ multiplex PCR; TCRdb keeps in-frame clones, though not all of them. The table lists around 94,000 clones, about 95% of them singletons. Sequencing was done on a sample of PBMCs. The receptors originated from a woman aged 18-29 years in good health and CMV-seronegative. Each CDR3 is given with its conserved first and last residue. Each record gives: CDR3 DNA, CDR3 protein, V gene, D gene, clone size, J gene. The D gene is left open where the match is weak. The size entry is marked missing in some rows and otherwise reads once, few, many or a size class.

cdr3_nt: TGTGCCAGCAGCTTAGTACTAGCGGCTACGCAGTATTTT
cdr3_aa: CASSLVLAATQYF
v_call: TRBV11-2
d_call: TRBD2
clone_size: once
j_call: TRBJ2-3

cdr3_nt: TGCGCCAGCAGCCAAGAAAGGGCAGGGGCTCGGGAGCAGTACTTC
cdr3_aa: CASSQERAGAREQYF
v_call: TRBV4-1
d_call: .
clone_size: .
j_call: TRBJ2-7

cdr3_nt: TGTGCCAGCACCGCTCAGGGGCGGTTAGAGAATACCGGGGAGCTGTTTTTT
cdr3_aa: CASTAQGRLENTGELFF
v_call: TRBV7-2
d_call: .
clone_size: .
j_call: TRBJ2-2

cdr3_nt: TGTGCCAGCAGCACAGGACAGATGAACACTGAAGCTTTCTTT
cdr3_aa: CASSTGQMNTEAFF
v_call: TRBV13
d_call: .
clone_size: .
j_call: TRBJ1-1

cdr3_nt: TGTGCCATCAGCCTGGGGACTAGAACTGTGGACGAGCAGTACTTC
cdr3_aa: CAISLGTRTVDEQYF
v_call: TRBV10-3
d_call: TRBD2
clone_size: .
j_call: TRBJ2-7

cdr3_nt: TGTGCCTGGAGTGTACGGCGGACTAGCGGGATCCCAGATACGCAGTATTTT
cdr3_aa: CAWSVRRTSGIPDTQYF
v_call: TRBV30
d_call: TRBD2
clone_size: .
j_call: TRBJ2-3

cdr3_nt: TGTGCCAGCAGTTTCATCTCGACCGACAGCTCTCTGCATGAGCAGTTCTTC
cdr3_aa: CASSFISTDSSLHEQFF
v_call: TRBV27
d_call: .
clone_size: .
j_call: TRBJ2-1

cdr3_nt: TGTGCCAGTAGTCCCGAGGACAGGCGTAATGAAAAACTGTTTTTT
cdr3_aa: CASSPEDRRNEKLFF
v_call: TRBV19
d_call: TRBD1
clone_size: .
j_call: TRBJ1-4

cdr3_nt: TGCAGCGCTCTCCGGTATGGCTACACCTTC
cdr3_aa: CSALRYGYTF
v_call: TRBV29-1
d_call: .
clone_size: .
j_call: TRBJ1-2

cdr3_nt: TGTGCCAGTAGTGTCACAGGGGCTCGGGAGACCCAGTACTTC
cdr3_aa: CASSVTGARETQYF
v_call: TRBV19
d_call: TRBD1
clone_size: .
j_call: TRBJ2-5

cdr3_nt: TGCGCCAGCAGTCCGACCGGGACAGGGGAGAATCAGCCCCAGCATTTT
cdr3_aa: CASSPTGTGENQPQHF
v_call: TRBV4-1
d_call: TRBD1
clone_size: .
j_call: TRBJ1-5

cdr3_nt: TGTGCCAGCAACTCGGGGACTGAAGCTTTCTTT
cdr3_aa: CASNSGTEAFF
v_call: TRBV27
d_call: .
clone_size: .
j_call: TRBJ1-1

cdr3_nt: TGTGCCAGCAGTGAAACGCGTGAGCAGTTCTTC
cdr3_aa: CASSETREQFF
v_call: TRBV2
d_call: .
clone_size: .
j_call: TRBJ2-1

cdr3_nt: TGTGCCAGCTCACCCCCGGGACAGGTCTCCTACGAGCAGTACTTC
cdr3_aa: CASSPPGQVSYEQYF
v_call: TRBV18
d_call: TRBD1
clone_size: .
j_call: TRBJ2-7

cdr3_nt: TGTGCCACCAGCAGCCGGGACAGTCAAAGCTACACCTTC
cdr3_aa: CATSSRDSQSYTF
v_call: TRBV15
d_call: TRBD1
clone_size: .
j_call: TRBJ1-2

cdr3_nt: TGTGCCAGCAGCCCAGGAGGTCAACCCTGGTTAGACAAAAACATTCAGTACTTC
cdr3_aa: CASSPGGQPWLDKNIQYF
v_call: TRBV5-6
d_call: .
clone_size: .
j_call: TRBJ2-4

cdr3_nt: TGTGCCAGCAGCCTTACAGGGGGCACAATGAACACTGAAGCTTTCTTT
cdr3_aa: CASSLTGGTMNTEAFF
v_call: TRBV7-9
d_call: TRBD1
clone_size: .
j_call: TRBJ1-1

cdr3_nt: TGTGCCATCAGTCCAGGCGGGACGGCGTATGGCTACACCTTC
cdr3_aa: CAISPGGTAYGYTF
v_call: TRBV10-3
d_call: .
clone_size: .
j_call: TRBJ1-2

cdr3_nt: TGTGCCATCAGTAGTTCTGGCGGGAGTGGGGAGACCCAGTACTTC
cdr3_aa: CAISSSGGSGETQYF
v_call: TRBV10-3
d_call: TRBD2
clone_size: .
j_call: TRBJ2-5

cdr3_nt: TGTGCCAGCAGCAAGACAGGCTGGTATGAAAAACTGTTTTTT
cdr3_aa: CASSKTGWYEKLFF
v_call: TRBV7-2
d_call: .
clone_size: .
j_call: TRBJ1-4

cdr3_nt: TGCGCCAGCAGTGGGGACAGGGGCTCCTACGAGCAGTACTTC
cdr3_aa: CASSGDRGSYEQYF
v_call: TRBV5-1
d_call: TRBD1
clone_size: .
j_call: TRBJ2-7

cdr3_nt: TGTGCCAGCAGTGACCGGGACACCGGGGAGCTGTTTTTT
cdr3_aa: CASSDRDTGELFF
v_call: TRBV6-4
d_call: .
clone_size: .
j_call: TRBJ2-2

cdr3_nt: TGTGCCAGCAGTGATAGTCGGGATGAGCAGTTCTTC
cdr3_aa: CASSDSRDEQFF
v_call: TRBV6-1
d_call: .
clone_size: .
j_call: TRBJ2-1

cdr3_nt: TGCGCCAGCAGCTCATCGCCCCTAGGGGGAGCCGGCACTGAAGCTTTCTTT
cdr3_aa: CASSSSPLGGAGTEAFF
v_call: TRBV5-1
d_call: .
clone_size: .
j_call: TRBJ1-1

cdr3_nt: TGTGCCAGCAGTTTATCCCAAACACCAGGCCTACCTCGCACAGATACGCAGTATTTT
cdr3_aa: CASSLSQTPGLPRTDTQYF
v_call: TRBV27
d_call: .
clone_size: .
j_call: TRBJ2-3

cdr3_nt: TGTGCCAGCTCAGCGGCGGGGGAGAGCTCCTACGAGCAGTACTTC
cdr3_aa: CASSAAGESSYEQYF
v_call: TRBV28
d_call: TRBD2
clone_size: .
j_call: TRBJ2-7

cdr3_nt: TGTGCCAGCAGCGTCGGGACTAGCGGAAGCAATGAGCAGTTCTTC
cdr3_aa: CASSVGTSGSNEQFF
v_call: TRBV9
d_call: TRBD2
clone_size: .
j_call: TRBJ2-1